This is a list of T cell receptor beta chains from one sample in a study of blood T cells in healthy people across ages. TCRdb recomputed calls from the 5' RACE reads with MiXCR, one row per CDR3 protein. The sample lists 1,800,000 or so distinct CDR3 sequences, roughly two fifths occurring once. Source material: blood. Receptors were obtained from a human donor in good health. Both conserved end residues are part of each CDR3. D genes are given only for firm matches. For some rows the clone size is stated as once, few or many, or as a class when expanded; others skip it.

CASSQEQSQGVGGEQFF | TGTGCCAGCAGCCAAGAACAATCGCAGGGTGTCGGGGGTGAGCAGTTCTTC | TRBV4-2 | NA | TRBJ2-1 | NA
CASSPGTSTYEQYF | TGTGCCAGCAGTCCCGGGACTAGTACCTACGAGCAGTACTTC | TRBV28 | TRBD2 | TRBJ2-7 | many
CASRNRDWENTEAFF | TGTGCCAGCAGGAACAGGGATTGGGAGAACACTGAAGCTTTCTTT | TRBV2 | NA | TRBJ1-1 | NA
CSPLWLAKNIQYF | TGCAGTCCCCTTTGGCTAGCCAAAAACATTCAGTACTTC | TRBV20-1 | NA | TRBJ2-4 | few
CASSQDFSTGYGYTF | TGCGCCAGCAGCCAAGACTTCAGTACAGGCTATGGCTACACCTTC | TRBV4-3 | NA | TRBJ1-2 | few
CSVGLAGGWYEQYF | TGCAGCGTTGGACTAGCGGGGGGTTGGTACGAGCAGTACTTC | TRBV29-1 | TRBD2 | TRBJ2-7 | few
CASSNKDTEAFF | TGTGCCAGCAGTAATAAAGACACTGAAGCTTTCTTT | TRBV9 | NA | TRBJ1-1 | NA
CSARDLAGSTDTQYF | TGCAGTGCTAGAGACCTAGCGGGCTCCACAGATACGCAGTATTTT | TRBV20-1 | TRBD2 | TRBJ2-3 | NA
CSVEEGAETQYF | TGCAGCGTTGAAGAGGGGGCAGAGACCCAGTACTTC | TRBV29-1 | NA | TRBJ2-5 | NA
CASSYSRVGFSGANVLTF | TGTGCCAGCAGTTACTCGAGGGTGGGCTTTTCTGGGGCCAACGTCCTGACTTTC | TRBV6-2/TRBV6-3 | NA | TRBJ2-6 | few
CASSLVDGTNYGYAF | TGTGCCAGCAGCTTAGTCGACGGGACTAACTATGGCTACGCCTTC | TRBV13 | NA | TRBJ1-2 | NA
CASSYSSLGESYNEQFF | TGTGCCAGCAGTTACTCGTCCCTGGGAGAAAGCTACAATGAGCAGTTCTTC | TRBV6-5 | NA | TRBJ2-1 | few
CSALHLAGGEQFF | TGCAGTGCTCTTCACCTAGCGGGGGGTGAGCAGTTCTTC | TRBV20-1 | TRBD2 | TRBJ2-1 | few
CASSPQGGQTEAFF | TGCGCCAGCAGCCCCCAGGGGGGCCAGACTGAAGCTTTCTTT | TRBV5-1 | TRBD1 | TRBJ1-1 | once
CASSLEGSPYEQYF | TGTGCCAGCAGTTTAGAGGGGAGCCCCTACGAGCAGTACTTC | TRBV27 | NA | TRBJ2-7 | few
CSALTVQGTGANVLTF | TGCAGCGCCCTAACAGTACAGGGAACTGGGGCCAACGTCCTGACTTTC | TRBV29-1 | NA | TRBJ2-6 | many
CASSLNGQGQYF | TGTGCCAGCAGCCTAAACGGACAGGGGCAGTACTTC | TRBV7-9 | TRBD1 | TRBJ2-7 | NA
CSATEGSDIEDEQYF | TGCAGTGCAACGGAAGGGTCCGACATCGAGGACGAGCAGTACTTC | TRBV20-1 | NA | TRBJ2-7 | few